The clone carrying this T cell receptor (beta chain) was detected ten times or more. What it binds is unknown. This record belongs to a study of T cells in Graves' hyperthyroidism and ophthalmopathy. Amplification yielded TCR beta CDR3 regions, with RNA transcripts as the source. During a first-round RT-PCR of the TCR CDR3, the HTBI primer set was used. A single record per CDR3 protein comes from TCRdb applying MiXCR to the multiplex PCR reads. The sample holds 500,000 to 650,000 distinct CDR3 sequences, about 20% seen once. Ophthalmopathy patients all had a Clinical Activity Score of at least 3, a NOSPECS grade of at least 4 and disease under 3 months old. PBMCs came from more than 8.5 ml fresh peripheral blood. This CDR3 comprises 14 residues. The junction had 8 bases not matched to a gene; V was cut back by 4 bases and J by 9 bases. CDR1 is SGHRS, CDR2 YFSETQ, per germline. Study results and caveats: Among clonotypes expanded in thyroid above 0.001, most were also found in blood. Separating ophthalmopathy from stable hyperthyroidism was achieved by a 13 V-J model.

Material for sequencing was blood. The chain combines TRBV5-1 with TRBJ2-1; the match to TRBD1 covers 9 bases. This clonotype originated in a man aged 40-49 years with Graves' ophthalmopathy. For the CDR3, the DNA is TGCGCCAGCAGCGTGTACAGGGGGCGCGGTGAGCAGTTCTTC. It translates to CASSVYRGRGEQFF.